These 30 T cell receptor beta chains were sequenced from one sample in a study of technical replicates of blood from several donors. The protocol was immunoSEQ multiplex PCR, while the TCRdb copy is restricted to in-frame clones and leaves out a portion. This repertoire shows under 75,000 clones, about 91% found once; its top ten account for about 4.6%. Input material: PBMCs. Every receptor here comes from a human donor in good health. Some clones in this sample may be carry-over from other donors' samples.

The chain recombines TRBV25-1 with TRBJ1-3; 7 bases are shared with TRBD1. This CDR3 is built from 15 residues. J gave up 3 bases and V 4 bases, and 6 bases lay outside the gene matches. From germline, CDR1 is MGHDK and CDR2 SYGVNS. The CDR3 coding sequence is TGTGCCAGCAGTGCCCCCTGGGACAGTGGAAACACCATATATTTT. Encoded protein: CASSAPWDSGNTIYF.

This rearrangement joins TRBV7-2 to TRBJ2-7; 8 bases fit TRBD1. CDR1 and CDR2 from the germline V gene are SGHTA and FQGNSA. The CDR3 sequence is 15 residues long. V trimming: 5 bases; J trimming: 5 bases; junction bases outside the gene matches: 11. The CDR3 spells CASSPQGAGENEQYF. The CDR3 coding sequence is TGTGCCAGCAGCCCGCAGGGGGCAGGGGAAAACGAGCAGTACTTC. Looking up the rest from reference TRBV7-2 and TRBJ2-7 gives the full variable domain: GAGVSQSPSNKVTEKGKDVELRCDPISGHTALYWYRQSLGQGLEFLIYFQGNSAPDKSGLPSDRFSAERTGGSVSTLTIQRTQQEDSAVYLCASSPQGAGENEQYFGPGTRLTVT.

J is TRBJ2-7 and V is TRBV14; the match to TRBD1 covers 7 bases. The CDR3 spans 14 residues. Germline CDR1 reads SGHDN; CDR2 reads FVKESK. Unmatched junction bases numbered 2, after V lost 1 base and J lost 2 bases. The CDR3 DNA follows: TGTGCCAGCAGCCAAGGACAGGGTCCCTACGAGCAGTACTTC. The encoded protein is CASSQGQGPYEQYF.

This chain links TRBV10-1 with TRBJ2-7; the D is unclear. V lost 8 bases and J 4 bases, leaving 21 bases between the germline ends. The CDR3 has 15 residues. Germline loops: CDR1 WNHNN, CDR2 SYGVQD (reference sequence). For the CDR3, the DNA is TGCGCCAGCTTTCTCTACCGACTCAAGCGTTACGAGCAGTACTTC. Amino acids: CASFLYRLKRYEQYF.

This chain uses TRBV11-2 with TRBJ2-7; a possible D gene is TRBD2 (5 bases). The CDR3 has 12 amino acids. V lost 2 bases and J lost 7, with 9 bases in between. Germline lookup yields CDR1 SGHAT and CDR2 FQNNGV. DNA of the CDR3: TGTGCCAGCAGCTTAATTCGGAGGGAGCAGTACTTC. It yields the protein CASSLIRREQYF.

The chain has TRBV7-3 and TRBJ1-6; weak D call: TRBD1 (5 bases). V was pared by 3 bases and J by 10 bases, with 13 bases between. Per germline, CDR1 SGHTA and CDR2 FQGTGA. The CDR3 is made up of 14 amino acids. The CDR3 loop is CASSLQGWGSPLHF. DNA for the CDR3: TGTGCCAGCAGCTTGCAGGGTTGGGGCTCACCCCTCCACTTT.

The rearrangement links TRBV25-1 to TRBJ1-2, with D possibly matching TRBD1 (5 bases). V was pared by 0 bases and J by 4 bases, with 12 bases between. Looked up from germline, CDR1 is MGHDK and CDR2 is SYGVNS. CDR3 size: 15 residues. The CDR3 sequence: CASSEYGGTSYGYTF. The DNA for the CDR3 is TGTGCCAGCAGTGAATACGGGGGGACGAGCTATGGCTACACCTTC.

The rearrangement links TRBV5-1 to TRBJ1-2; D is perhaps TRBD1 (5 bases). CDR3 size: 15 residues. Deletions cut 0 bases from V and 5 bases from J, with 14 bases between. Germline assignment: CDR1 SGHRS and CDR2 YFSETQ. This CDR3 reads CASSLELSREYGYTF. CDR3 DNA sequence: TGCGCCAGCAGCTTGGAGTTGTCCAGGGAATATGGCTACACCTTC.

Only one count was recorded for this clone. This rearrangement joins TRBV27 to TRBJ2-2; 12 bases fit TRBD1. This CDR3 is 15 amino acids long. Germline lookup yields CDR1 MNHEY and CDR2 SMNVEV (reference sequence). Germline trimming cut 6 bases from V and 5 bases from J; bases unmatched to any gene: 4. CDR3 coding DNA: TGTGCCAGCAGGGGACAGGGGGCAAGAACCGGGGAGCTGTTTTTT. It yields the protein CASRGQGARTGELFF.

The chain links TRBV10-3 to TRBJ2-5; 8 positions match TRBD1. Germline assignment: CDR1 ENHRY and CDR2 SYGVKD. Losses at the gene ends were 6 bases for V and 1 base for J; bases not matched to a gene: 7. This CDR3 is 15 amino acids long. CDR3 sequence: CAISSGTGAQETQYF. Here the CDR3 DNA reads TGTGCCATCAGCTCCGGGACAGGTGCCCAAGAGACCCAGTACTTC.

The chain has TRBV18 and TRBJ2-2; the D gene is possibly TRBD2 (5 bases). Germline V gene data show CDR1 as KGHSH and CDR2 as LQKENI. The CDR3 is 16 amino acids. V lost 2 bases to trimming and J lost 1 base, with 11 bases between them. The CDR3 DNA sequence: TGTGCCAGCTCACCAGGGCTAGCTCTGAACACCGGGGAGCTGTTTTTT. It codes for CASSPGLALNTGELFF.

This clone was observed a single time. One junction end disagrees with the germline gene, perhaps due to a read error. The chain couples TRBV7-2 to TRBJ2-7; 7 nucleotides agree with TRBD2. Germline V gene data show CDR1 as SGHTA and CDR2 as FQGNSA. The CDR3 contains 14 residues. CDR3 protein: CASSRLAASSEQYF. The CDR3 nucleotides read TGTGCCAGCAGCCGACTAGCCGCCTCCTCCGAGCAGTACTTC. Using reference TRBV7-2 and TRBJ2-7 for the parts outside the CDR3, the full variable domain is GAGVSQSPSNKVTEKGKDVELRCDPISGHTALYWYRQSLGQGLEFLIYFQGNSAPDKSGLPSDRFSAERTGGSVSTLTIQRTQQEDSAVYLCASSRLAASSEQYFGPGTRLTVT.

This sequence joins TRBV7-9 and TRBJ1-1; no clear D gene. Trimming took off 2 bases at V and 5 bases at J, with 12 bases between the two ends. CDR3 length: 14 amino acids. Germline V gene lookup returns CDR1 SEHNR and CDR2 FQNEAQ (reference sequence). CDR3 DNA: TGTGCCAGCAGCTTATTCGACAAAGGAACTGAAGCTTTCTTT. Its translation is CASSLFDKGTEAFF.

This sequence joins TRBV21-1 and TRBJ2-7; the table's D call TRBD1 went unverified against the DNA. TRBV21-1 is designated a pseudogene. The CDR3 runs 12 residues. CDR3 in DNA: TGTGCCAGCAGCGAACAGGTCGGCGAGCAGTACTTC. Translated, it gives CASSEQVGEQYF.

In its sample, this clone is medium-sized. The junction shows a germline mismatch at one end, possibly a read error. The genes are TRBV4-2 and TRBJ2-1; 12 bases line up with TRBD2. CDR3 length equals 17 residues. In germline, CDR1 is LGHNA, CDR2 YNFKEQ. The CDR3 reads CASSQDRTSGVYSEQFF. The CDR3 DNA reads TGTGCCAGCAGCCAAGATAGGACTAGCGGGGTGTACAGTGAGCAGTTCTTC.

The chain has TRBV9 and TRBJ2-1; 12 nucleotides line up with TRBD2. CDR3 length: 22 residues. J lost 6 bases, V lost 4 bases, and 26 bases had no gene match. CDR1 and CDR2 from the germline V gene are SGDLS and YYNGEE. CDR3 in DNA: TGTGCCAGCAGCACCCGTGGGGGGGAGGGCGGACTAGCGGGAAAACCCCCCAATGAGCAGTTCTTC. Its protein product is CASSTRGGEGGLAGKPPNEQFF. The full variable domain, with the rest looked up from reference TRBV9 and TRBJ2-1, is DSGVTQTPKHLITATGQRVTLRCSPRSGDLSVYWYQQSLDQGLQFLIQYYNGEERAKGNILERFSAQQFPDLHSELNLSSLELGDSALYFCASSTRGGEGGLAGKPPNEQFFGPGTRLTVL.

The chain has TRBV7-8 and TRBJ2-2, with D possibly TRBD1 on 5 matching bases. Trimming pared 8 bases from V and 2 bases from J, leaving 18 bases between. Germline CDR1 is SGHVS and CDR2 is FQNEAQ. CDR3 length: 16 amino acids. In nucleotides, the CDR3 is TGTGCCAGCCAACCGCAAAGGGGCCGAAACACCGGGGAGCTGTTTTTT. Translation: CASQPQRGRNTGELFF. Together with reference TRBV7-8 and TRBJ2-2, the CDR3 gives the full variable domain: GAGVSQSPRYKVAKRGQDVALRCDPISGHVSLFWYQQALGQGPEFLTYFQNEAQLDKSGLPSDRFFAERPEGSVSTLKIQRTQQEDSAVYLCASQPQRGRNTGELFFGEGSRLTVL.

This chain uses TRBV5-4 with TRBJ2-4; 9 positions match TRBD1. The CDR3 covers 16 residues. Germline CDR1 SGHNT, CDR2 YYREEE (reference sequence). The V segment lost 3 bases and the J segment 1 base; nucleotides outside the gene matches: 5. The CDR3 bases are TGTGCCAGCAGCTCCCGACAGGGGGACGCCAAAAACATTCAGTACTTC. It yields the protein CASSSRQGDAKNIQYF.

The chain recombines TRBV30 with TRBJ2-3, with TRBD2 as a possible D gene (5 bases). Germline lookup yields CDR1 GTSNPN and CDR2 SVGIG (reference sequence). The CDR3 has 14 amino acids. The germline V and J ends were trimmed by 5 bases and 2 bases, with 14 bases remaining between them. CDR3 in DNA: TGTGCCTGGGGGAGAGCGGAGAACACAGATACGCAGTATTTT. Its protein is CAWGRAENTDTQYF.

V is TRBV5-6 and J is TRBJ2-7; 11 bases fit TRBD1. The germline V gene has CDR1 SGHDT and CDR2 YYEEEE. This CDR3 contains 17 residues. V lost 4 bases, J lost 0 bases, and 9 bases stayed unmatched. The CDR3 coding sequence is TGTGCCAGCAGCATATCACCGGGGACAGGGGGCTCCTACGAGCAGTACTTC. Translated, it gives CASSISPGTGGSYEQYF.

The chain uses TRBV29-1 and TRBJ2-3; 8 bases match TRBD1. Trimming took 8 bases from V and 1 from J; bases not matched to a gene: 8. Germline-derived CDR1 and CDR2 are SQVTM and ANQGSEA. The CDR3 sequence is 14 residues long. In DNA, the CDR3 is TGCAGCTCAGACCAGGGGGCGGGCACAGATACGCAGTATTTT. It translates to CSSDQGAGTDTQYF.

The chain recombines TRBV7-9 with TRBJ1-4; D is undetermined. The CDR3 runs to 12 residues. Germline V gene data show CDR1 as SEHNR and CDR2 as FQNEAQ (reference sequence). Trimming shortened V by 2 bases and J by 8 bases, and 6 bases separated the two germline ends. Here the CDR3 DNA reads TGTGCCAGCAGCTTATTCGCGGAAAAACTGTTTTTT. Translation: CASSLFAEKLFF.

The J gene is TRBJ2-1, the V gene TRBV25-1; 9 bases map to TRBD1. The CDR3 has 15 amino acids. Germline V gene data show CDR1 as MGHDK and CDR2 as SYGVNS. The V gene end was trimmed by 3 bases and the J gene end by 9 bases; junction bases not matched to a gene: 9. The CDR3 nucleotides are TGTGCCAGCAGTGACCCGGGACAGGGTTTCGGTGAGCAGTTCTTC. Translated, it gives CASSDPGQGFGEQFF.

The chain couples TRBV29-1 to TRBJ2-7, with D unclear. Germline loops: CDR1 SQVTM, CDR2 ANQGSEA. The V end was cut by 6 bases, the J end by 5 bases, with 8 bases between. The CDR3 contains 10 residues. CDR3 DNA: TGCAGCGTAGTCACTAACGAGCAGTACTTC. It is translated as CSVVTNEQYF.

The V and J genes are TRBV7-8 and TRBJ2-5; TRBD2 agrees at 7 bases. V lost 11 bases, J lost 5 bases, and 11 bases stayed unmatched. The CDR3 totals 13 residues. The germline gives CDR1 SGHVS, CDR2 FQNEAQ. CDR3 sequence reads: CALGGRFTETQYF. CDR3 nucleotide sequence: TGTGCCTTGGGGGGGAGGTTCACGGAGACCCAGTACTTC.

The rearrangement links TRBV4-2 to TRBJ1-4; no definite D call. Germline values: CDR1 LGHNA, CDR2 YNFKEQ. The CDR3 extends over 16 amino acids. V was shortened by 5 bases and J by 8 bases, with 21 bases between the two germline ends. The CDR3 coding sequence is TGTGCCAGCAGCACGGGCGGAGGCACGGTGGGAGAAAAACTGTTTTTT. Translating gives CASSTGGGTVGEKLFF.

The V and J genes are TRBV6-6 and TRBJ1-3; D is uncertain. The length of the CDR3 is 14 residues. Trimming stripped 6 bases from V and 4 bases from J, with 13 bases between. Germline V gene lookup returns CDR1 MNHNY and CDR2 SVGAGI (reference sequence). The CDR3 coding sequence is TGTGCCAGCAGCTTCGGTGCCTTAGGAAACACCATATATTTT. Protein: CASSFGALGNTIYF.

The CDR3 region is CASSTGTGLTEAFF. The CDR3 DNA sequence: TGTGCCAGCAGCACCGGGACAGGGCTCACTGAAGCTTTCTTT. The rearrangement links TRBV7-9 to TRBJ1-1; 9 nucleotides align to TRBD1. V lost 5 bases and J lost 4; bases outside the gene matches: 5. Germline V gene lookup returns CDR1 SEHNR and CDR2 FQNEAQ (reference sequence). This CDR3 region has 14 residues. Complete variable domain (other parts from reference TRBV7-9 and TRBJ1-1): DTGVSQNPRHKITKRGQNVTFRCDPISEHNRLYWYRQTLGQGPEFLTYFQNEAQLEKSRLLSDRFSAERPKGSFSTLEIQRTEQGDSAMYLCASSTGTGLTEAFFGQGTRLTVV.

The chain uses TRBV19 and TRBJ2-3; a possible D gene is TRBD1 (6 bases). There are 14 residues in the CDR3. CDR1 and CDR2 (germline): LNHDA, SQIVND (reference sequence). The ends were cut back, 5 bases at V and 0 bases at J, with 9 bases in the middle. Here the CDR3 DNA reads TGTGCCAGTAGTCGACAGGCGAGCACAGATACGCAGTATTTT. It yields the protein CASSRQASTDTQYF.

The J gene is TRBJ2-5, the V gene TRBV18; possibly TRBD2 for D (5 bases). Germline CDR1 KGHSH, CDR2 LQKENI. Trimming pared 2 bases from V and 5 bases from J, leaving 12 bases between. This CDR3 is 14 amino acids long. This CDR3 is CASSPRYREETQYF. DNA for the CDR3: TGTGCCAGCTCACCAAGGTATAGGGAGGAGACCCAGTACTTC. Combining the CDR3 with reference TRBV18 and TRBJ2-5 gives the whole variable domain NAGVMQNPRHLVRRRGQEARLRCSPMKGHSHVYWYRQLPEEGLKFMVYLQKENIIDESGMPKERFSAEFPKEGPSILRIQQVVRGDSAAYFCASSPRYREETQYFGPGTRLLVL.